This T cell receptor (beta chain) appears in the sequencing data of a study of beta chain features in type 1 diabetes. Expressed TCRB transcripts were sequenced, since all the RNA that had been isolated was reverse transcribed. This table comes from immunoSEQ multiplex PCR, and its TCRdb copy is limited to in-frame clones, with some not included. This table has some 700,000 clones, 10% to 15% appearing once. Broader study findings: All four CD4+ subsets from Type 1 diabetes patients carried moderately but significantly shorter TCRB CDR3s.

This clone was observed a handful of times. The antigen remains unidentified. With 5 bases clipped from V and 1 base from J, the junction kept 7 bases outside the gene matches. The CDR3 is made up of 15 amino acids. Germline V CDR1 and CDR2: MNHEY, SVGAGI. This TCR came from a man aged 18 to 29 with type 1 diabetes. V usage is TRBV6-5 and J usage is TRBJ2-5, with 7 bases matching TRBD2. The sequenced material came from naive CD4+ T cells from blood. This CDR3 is CASSAERGSQETQYF. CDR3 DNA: TGTGCCAGCAGTGCCGAGCGGGGTTCCCAAGAGACCCAGTACTTC.